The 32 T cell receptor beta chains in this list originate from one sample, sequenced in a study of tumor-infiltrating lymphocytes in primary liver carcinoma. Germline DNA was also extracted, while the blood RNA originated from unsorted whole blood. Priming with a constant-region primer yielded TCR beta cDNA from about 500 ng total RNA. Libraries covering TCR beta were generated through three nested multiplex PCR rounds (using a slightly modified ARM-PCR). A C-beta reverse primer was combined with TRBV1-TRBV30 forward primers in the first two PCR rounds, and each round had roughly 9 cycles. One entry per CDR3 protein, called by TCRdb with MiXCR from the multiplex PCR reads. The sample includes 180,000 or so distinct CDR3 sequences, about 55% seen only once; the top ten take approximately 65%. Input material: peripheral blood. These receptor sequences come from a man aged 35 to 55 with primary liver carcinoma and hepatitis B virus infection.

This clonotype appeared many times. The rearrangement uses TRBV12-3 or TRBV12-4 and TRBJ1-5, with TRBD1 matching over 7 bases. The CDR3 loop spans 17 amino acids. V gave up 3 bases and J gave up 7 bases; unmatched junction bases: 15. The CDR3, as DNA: TGTGCCAGCAGTTTCTCTTGGACAGGAGGGAAAGGACAGCCCCAGCATTTT. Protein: CASSFSWTGGKGQPQHF.

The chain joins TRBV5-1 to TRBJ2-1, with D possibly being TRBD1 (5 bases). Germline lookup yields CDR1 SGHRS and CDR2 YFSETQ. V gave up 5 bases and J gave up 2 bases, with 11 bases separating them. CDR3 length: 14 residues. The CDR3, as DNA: TGCGCCAGCAGACAGGACACCGCCTACAATGAGCAGTTCTTC. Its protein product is CASRQDTAYNEQFF.

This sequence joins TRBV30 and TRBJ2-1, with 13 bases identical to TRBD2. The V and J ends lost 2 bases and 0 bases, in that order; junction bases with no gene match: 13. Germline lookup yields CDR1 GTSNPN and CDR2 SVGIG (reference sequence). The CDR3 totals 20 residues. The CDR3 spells CAWSTERTSGRGGSYNEQFF. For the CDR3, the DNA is TGTGCCTGGAGTACCGAACGGACTAGCGGGAGAGGTGGCTCCTACAATGAGCAGTTCTTC.

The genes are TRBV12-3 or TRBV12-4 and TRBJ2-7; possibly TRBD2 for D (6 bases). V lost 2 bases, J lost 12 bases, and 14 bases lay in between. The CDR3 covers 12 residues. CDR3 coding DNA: TGTGCCAGCAGTTTATTTGGGACTCCTACGTACTTC. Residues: CASSLFGTPTYF.

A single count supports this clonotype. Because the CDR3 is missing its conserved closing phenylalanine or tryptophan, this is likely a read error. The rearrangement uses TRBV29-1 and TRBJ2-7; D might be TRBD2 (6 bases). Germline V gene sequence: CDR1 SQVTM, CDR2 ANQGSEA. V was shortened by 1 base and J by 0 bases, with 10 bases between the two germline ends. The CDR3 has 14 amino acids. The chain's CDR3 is CSVEGLVNSYEQYL. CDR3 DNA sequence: TGCAGCGTTGAAGGACTAGTTAACTCCTACGAGCAGTACCTC.

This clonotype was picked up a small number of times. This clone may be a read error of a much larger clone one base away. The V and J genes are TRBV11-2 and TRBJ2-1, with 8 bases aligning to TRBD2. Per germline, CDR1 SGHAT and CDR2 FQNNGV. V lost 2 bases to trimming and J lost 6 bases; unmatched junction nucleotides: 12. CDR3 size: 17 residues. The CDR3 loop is CASSLKILTGGSNEQFF. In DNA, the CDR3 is TGTGCCAGCAGCTTAAAAATACTAACGGGAGGGTCCAATGAGCAGTTCTTC.

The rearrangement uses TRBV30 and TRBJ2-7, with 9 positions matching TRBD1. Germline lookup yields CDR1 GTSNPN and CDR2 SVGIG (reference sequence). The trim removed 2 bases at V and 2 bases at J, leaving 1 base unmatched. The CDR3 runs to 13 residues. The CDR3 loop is CAWSWTGAYEQYF. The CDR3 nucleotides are TGTGCCTGGAGTTGGACAGGGGCCTACGAGCAGTACTTC.

The DNA of the CDR3 is TGTGCCAGCAGATCTAGCGGGCGGGCCGGGGAAGCGACCCAGTACTTC. This translates into CASRSSGRAGEATQYF. The V and J genes are TRBV11-2 and TRBJ2-5, with 8 bases fitting TRBD2. The CDR3 is 16 amino acids. From germline, CDR1 is SGHAT and CDR2 FQNNGV. Trimming took 6 bases from V and 7 from J; bases not matched to a gene: 16. The full variable domain, its missing parts supplied by reference TRBV11-2 and TRBJ2-5, is EAGVAQSPRYKIIEKRQSVAFWCNPISGHATLYWYQQILGQGPKLLIQFQNNGVVDDSQLPKDRFSAERLKGVDSTLKIQPAKLEDSAVYLCASRSSGRAGEATQYFGPGTRLLVL.

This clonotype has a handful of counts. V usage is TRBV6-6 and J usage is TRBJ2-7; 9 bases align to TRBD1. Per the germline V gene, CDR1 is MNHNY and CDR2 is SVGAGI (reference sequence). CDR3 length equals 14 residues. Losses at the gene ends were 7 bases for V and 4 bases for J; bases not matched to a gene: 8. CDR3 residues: CASTPRDREYEQYF. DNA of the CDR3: TGTGCCAGCACTCCCCGGGACAGGGAGTACGAGCAGTACTTC.

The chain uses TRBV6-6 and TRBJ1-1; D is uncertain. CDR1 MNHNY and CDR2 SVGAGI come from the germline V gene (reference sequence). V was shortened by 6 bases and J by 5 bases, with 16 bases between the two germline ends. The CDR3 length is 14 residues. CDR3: CASSPVLSGTEAFF. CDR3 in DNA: TGTGCCAGCAGCCCCGTGCTCTCTGGGACTGAAGCTTTCTTT.

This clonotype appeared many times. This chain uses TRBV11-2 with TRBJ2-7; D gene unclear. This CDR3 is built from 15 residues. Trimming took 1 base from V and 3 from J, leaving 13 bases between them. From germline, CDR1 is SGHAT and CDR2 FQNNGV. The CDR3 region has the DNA TGTGCCAGCAGCTTAGTGGGTAGCTACAGCTACGAGCAGTACTTC. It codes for CASSLVGSYSYEQYF. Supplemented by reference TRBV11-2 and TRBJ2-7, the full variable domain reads EAGVAQSPRYKIIEKRQSVAFWCNPISGHATLYWYQQILGQGPKLLIQFQNNGVVDDSQLPKDRFSAERLKGVDSTLKIQPAKLEDSAVYLCASSLVGSYSYEQYFGPGTRLTVT.

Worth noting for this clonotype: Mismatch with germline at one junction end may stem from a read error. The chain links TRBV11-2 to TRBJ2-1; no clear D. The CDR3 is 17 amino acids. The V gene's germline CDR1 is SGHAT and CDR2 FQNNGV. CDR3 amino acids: CDSSLSRTANSYNEQFF. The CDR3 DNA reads TGTGACAGCAGCTTATCGCGTACGGCGAACTCCTACAATGAGCAGTTCTTC. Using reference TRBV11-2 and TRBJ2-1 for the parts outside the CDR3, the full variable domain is EAGVAQSPRYKIIEKRQSVAFWCNPISGHATLYWYQQILGQGPKLLIQFQNNGVVDDSQLPKDRFSAERLKGVDSTLKIQPAKLEDSAVYLCDSSLSRTANSYNEQFFGPGTRLTVL.

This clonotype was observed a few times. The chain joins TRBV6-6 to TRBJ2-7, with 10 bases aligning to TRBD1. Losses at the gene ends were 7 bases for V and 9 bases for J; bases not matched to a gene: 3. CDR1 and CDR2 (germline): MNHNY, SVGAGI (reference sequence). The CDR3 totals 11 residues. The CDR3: CASIGDRGQYF. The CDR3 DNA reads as TGTGCCAGCATAGGGGACAGGGGGCAGTACTTC.

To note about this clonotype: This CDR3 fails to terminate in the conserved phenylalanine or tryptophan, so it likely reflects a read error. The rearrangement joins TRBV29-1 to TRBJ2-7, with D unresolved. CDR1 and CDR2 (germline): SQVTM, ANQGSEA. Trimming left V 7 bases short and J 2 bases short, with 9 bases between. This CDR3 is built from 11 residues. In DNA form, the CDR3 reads TGCAGCGCTGAGACAACCTACGAGCAGTACCTC. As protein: CSAETTYEQYL.

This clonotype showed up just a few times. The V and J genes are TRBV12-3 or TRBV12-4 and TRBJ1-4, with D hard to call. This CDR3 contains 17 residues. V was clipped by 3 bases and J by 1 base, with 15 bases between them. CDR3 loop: CASSFWGGGETNEKLFF. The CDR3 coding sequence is TGTGCCAGCAGTTTTTGGGGTGGTGGTGAAACTAATGAAAAACTGTTTTTT.

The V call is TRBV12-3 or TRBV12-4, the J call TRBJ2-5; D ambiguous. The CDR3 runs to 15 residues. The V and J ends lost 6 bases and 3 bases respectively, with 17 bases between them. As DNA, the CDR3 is TGTGCCAGCAGCCCCGGACCCCCGGTCGAAGAGACCCAGTACTTC. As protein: CASSPGPPVEETQYF.

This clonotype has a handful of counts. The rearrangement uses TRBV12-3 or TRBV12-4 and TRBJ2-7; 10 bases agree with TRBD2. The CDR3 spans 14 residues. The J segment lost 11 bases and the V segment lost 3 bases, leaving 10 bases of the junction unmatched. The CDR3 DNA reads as TGTGCCAGCAGTTTGGGAAGGCTAGCGGGAGCAAAGTACTTC. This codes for CASSLGRLAGAKYF.

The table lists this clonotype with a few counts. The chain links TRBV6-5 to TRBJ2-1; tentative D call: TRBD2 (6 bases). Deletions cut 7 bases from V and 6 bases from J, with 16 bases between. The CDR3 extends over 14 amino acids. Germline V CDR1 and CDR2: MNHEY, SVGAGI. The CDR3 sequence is CASNPRAGLNEQFF. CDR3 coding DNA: TGTGCCAGCAACCCCCGAGCGGGCCTCAATGAGCAGTTCTTC.

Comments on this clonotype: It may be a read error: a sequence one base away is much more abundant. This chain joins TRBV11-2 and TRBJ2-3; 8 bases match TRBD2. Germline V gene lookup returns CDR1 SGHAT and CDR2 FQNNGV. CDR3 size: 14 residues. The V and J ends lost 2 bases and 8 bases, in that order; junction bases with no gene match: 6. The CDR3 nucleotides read TGTGCCAGCAGCTTAAATTCGCGGGAGGCTACGCAGTATTTT. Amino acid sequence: CASSLNSREATQYF.

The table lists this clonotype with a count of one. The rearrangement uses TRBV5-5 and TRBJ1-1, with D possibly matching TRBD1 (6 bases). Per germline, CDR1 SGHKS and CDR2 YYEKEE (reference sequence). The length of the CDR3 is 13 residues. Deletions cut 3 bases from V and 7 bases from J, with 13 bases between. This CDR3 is CASSSGDKFEAFF. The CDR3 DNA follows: TGTGCCAGCAGCTCGGGGGACAAATTTGAAGCTTTCTTT.

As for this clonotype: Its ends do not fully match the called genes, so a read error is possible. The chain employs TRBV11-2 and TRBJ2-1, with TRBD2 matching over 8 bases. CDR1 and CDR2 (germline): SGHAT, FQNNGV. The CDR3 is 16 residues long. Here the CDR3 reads CASGLDIGLAMGEQYF. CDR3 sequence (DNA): TGTGCCAGCGGCTTGGATATTGGACTAGCCATGGGTGAGCAGTATTTC.

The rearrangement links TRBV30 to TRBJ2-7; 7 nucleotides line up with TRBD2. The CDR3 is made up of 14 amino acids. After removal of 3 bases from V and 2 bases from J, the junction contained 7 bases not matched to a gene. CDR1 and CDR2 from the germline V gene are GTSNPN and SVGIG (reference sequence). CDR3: CAWSYGGSAYEQYF. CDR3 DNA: TGTGCCTGGAGCTACGGGGGGAGCGCCTACGAGCAGTACTTC.

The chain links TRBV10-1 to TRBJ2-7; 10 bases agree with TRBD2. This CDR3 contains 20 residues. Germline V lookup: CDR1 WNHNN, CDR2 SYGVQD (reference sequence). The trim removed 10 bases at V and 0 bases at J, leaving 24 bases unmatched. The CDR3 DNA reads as TGCGCCAACCTCCGGGGCGGAAGATCTTATCTAGCGGGAGTCTCCTACGAGCAGTACTTC. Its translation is CANLRGGRSYLAGVSYEQYF.

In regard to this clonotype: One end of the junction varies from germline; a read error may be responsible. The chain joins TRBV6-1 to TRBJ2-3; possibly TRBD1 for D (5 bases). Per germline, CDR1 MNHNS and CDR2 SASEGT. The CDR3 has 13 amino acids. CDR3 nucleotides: TGTGCTAGCAGTGAAGCTTACAGGGATACGCAGTATTTT. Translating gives CASSEAYRDTQYF.

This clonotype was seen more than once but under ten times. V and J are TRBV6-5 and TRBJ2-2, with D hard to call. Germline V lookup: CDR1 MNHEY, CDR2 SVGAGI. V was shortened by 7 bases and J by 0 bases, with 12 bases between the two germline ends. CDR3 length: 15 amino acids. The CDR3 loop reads CASTEGVPNTGELFF. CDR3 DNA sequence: TGTGCCAGCACAGAAGGAGTTCCGAACACCGGGGAGCTGTTTTTT.

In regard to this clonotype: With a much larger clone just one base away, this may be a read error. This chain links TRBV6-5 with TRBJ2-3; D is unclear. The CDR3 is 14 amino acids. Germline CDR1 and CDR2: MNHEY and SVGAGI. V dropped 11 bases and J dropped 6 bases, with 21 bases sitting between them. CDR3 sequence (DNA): TGTGCCTGCGGTTTAGGCGTTTATGCGGATACGCAGTATTTT. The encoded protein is CACGLGVYADTQYF.

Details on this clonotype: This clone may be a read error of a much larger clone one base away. The DNA of the CDR3 is TGCAGCGCATCTGGGGGGCCCAAGGACGAGCAGTACTTC. Its translation: CSASGGPKDEQYF. V is TRBV29-1 and J is TRBJ2-7; the D gene could be TRBD1 or TRBD2 (6 bases each). CDR3 length: 13 residues. V gave up 7 bases and J gave up 5 bases, with 18 bases separating them. The V gene's germline CDR1 is SQVTM and CDR2 ANQGSEA.

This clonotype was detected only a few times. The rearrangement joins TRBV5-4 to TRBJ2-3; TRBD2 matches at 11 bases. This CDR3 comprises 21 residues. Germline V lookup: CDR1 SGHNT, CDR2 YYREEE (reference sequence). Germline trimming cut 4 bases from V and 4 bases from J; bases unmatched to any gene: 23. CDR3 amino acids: CASSDPVGQVGVAGGPDTQYF. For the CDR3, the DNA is TGTGCCAGCAGCGATCCCGTGGGGCAGGTTGGTGTAGCGGGAGGGCCAGATACGCAGTATTTT.

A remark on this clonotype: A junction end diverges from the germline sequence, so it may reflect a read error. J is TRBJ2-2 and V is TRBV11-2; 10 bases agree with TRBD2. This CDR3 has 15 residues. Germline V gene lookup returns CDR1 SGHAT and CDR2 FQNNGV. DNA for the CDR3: TGTGCTAGCAGCTTACAACTAGCGGGAACCGGGGAGCTGTTTTTT. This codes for CASSLQLAGTGELFF.

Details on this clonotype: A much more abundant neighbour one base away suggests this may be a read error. This CDR3 reads CSIGHHGTNNEQFF. The CDR3 nucleotides are TGCAGCATTGGCCACCATGGGACTAACAATGAGCAGTTCTTC. The chain joins TRBV29-1 to TRBJ2-1, with TRBD2 matching over 7 bases. This CDR3 contains 14 residues. CDR1 SQVTM and CDR2 ANQGSEA come from the germline V gene. Trimming removed 8 bases from V and 5 bases from J; junction bases left unmatched: 12.

CDR3 sequence (DNA): TGTGCCAGCAGCCCAATAGCGGGAGCGGGCACCGGGGAGCTGTTTTTT. Translated: CASSPIAGAGTGELFF. The J gene is TRBJ2-2, the V gene TRBV6-2 or TRBV6-3, with TRBD2 matching 9 bases. Trimming took 6 bases from V and 4 from J; bases not matched to a gene: 9. CDR3 length: 16 residues. Germline V gene data show CDR1 as MNHEY and CDR2 as SVGEGT.

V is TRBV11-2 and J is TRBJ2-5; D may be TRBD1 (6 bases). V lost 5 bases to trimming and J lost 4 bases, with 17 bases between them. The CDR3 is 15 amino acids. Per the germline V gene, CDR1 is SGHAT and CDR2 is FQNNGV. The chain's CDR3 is CASSPDGDTLETQYF. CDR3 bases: TGTGCCAGCAGCCCAGACGGGGACACCCTAGAGACCCAGTACTTC.